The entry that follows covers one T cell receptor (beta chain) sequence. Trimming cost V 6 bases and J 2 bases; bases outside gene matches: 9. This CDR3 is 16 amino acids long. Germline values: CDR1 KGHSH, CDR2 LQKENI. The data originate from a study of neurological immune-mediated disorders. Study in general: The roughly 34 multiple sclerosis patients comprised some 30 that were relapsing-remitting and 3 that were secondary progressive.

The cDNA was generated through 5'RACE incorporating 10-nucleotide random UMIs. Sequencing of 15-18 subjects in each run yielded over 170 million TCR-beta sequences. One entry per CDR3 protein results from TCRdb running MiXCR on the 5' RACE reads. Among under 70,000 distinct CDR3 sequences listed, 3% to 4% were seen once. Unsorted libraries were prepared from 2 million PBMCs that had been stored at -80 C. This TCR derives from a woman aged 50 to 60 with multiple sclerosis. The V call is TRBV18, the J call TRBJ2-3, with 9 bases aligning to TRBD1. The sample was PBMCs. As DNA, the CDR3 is TGTGCCAGCTCCCTCCGGGACAGGGTAACCACAGATACGCAGTATTTT. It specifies CASSLRDRVTTDTQYF.